One sample yielded the 14 T cell receptor beta chains listed below, sequenced in a study of CD8 T cells in Susac syndrome. An amount of RNA that ranged from roughly 0.5 to 1 ug was reverse transcribed with random hexamers. A single record per CDR3 protein comes from TCRdb applying MiXCR to the immunoSEQ multiplex PCR reads. Seen here are 150,000 to 200,000 distinct CDR3 sequences, around 94% observed once, and the top ten hold about 0.089%. Sample: CD4+ T cells from PBMCs. The receptors were gathered from a human donor with multiple sclerosis.

This chain connects TRBV7-9 to TRBJ1-5; D is unresolved. The CDR3 sequence is 13 residues long. The germline gives CDR1 SEHNR, CDR2 FQNEAQ (reference sequence). V was pared by 1 base and J by 5 bases, with 6 bases between. The CDR3 region is CASSLDDHQPQHF. The CDR3 DNA reads as TGTGCCAGCAGCTTAGATGATCATCAGCCCCAGCATTTT.

The V call is TRBV11-2, the J call TRBJ1-3, with 8 bases aligning to TRBD1. This CDR3 is built from 13 residues. The germline V gene has CDR1 SGHAT and CDR2 FQNNGV. The trim removed 3 bases at V and 6 bases at J, leaving 1 base unmatched. The CDR3 protein is CASSLTGANTIYF. DNA of the CDR3: TGTGCCAGCAGCTTGACAGGGGCAAACACCATATATTTT.

This clonotype came up once. The rearrangement links TRBV10-3 to TRBJ2-7, with TRBD2 matching over 11 bases. Germline V lookup: CDR1 ENHRY, CDR2 SYGVKD. V gave up 9 bases and J gave up 2 bases; unmatched junction bases: 3. CDR3 length: 13 amino acids. Written as DNA, the CDR3 is TGTGCCATTGGGACTAGCGGAACCTACGAGCAGTACTTC. Translated: CAIGTSGTYEQYF.

The chain uses TRBV5-1 and TRBJ2-7; tentative D call: TRBD1 (6 bases). Germline V lookup: CDR1 SGHRS, CDR2 YFSETQ. Deletions cut 7 bases from V and 5 bases from J, with 22 bases between. The CDR3 covers 15 residues. Here the CDR3 reads CASGAGAQGLDEQYF. The CDR3 bases are TGCGCCAGCGGGGCCGGGGCTCAGGGGCTGGACGAGCAGTACTTC.

The chain has TRBV12-3 or TRBV12-4 and TRBJ1-1; no clear D. The ends were cut back, 4 bases at V and 8 bases at J, with 11 bases in the middle. The CDR3 contains 12 residues. This CDR3 reads CASSSQLGEAFF. The CDR3 nucleotides read TGTGCCAGCAGTTCCCAGCTCGGGGAAGCTTTCTTT.

This chain connects TRBV5-6 to TRBJ2-5, with 9 bases matching TRBD1. CDR3 size: 14 residues. Per germline, CDR1 SGHDT and CDR2 YYEEEE. The junction had 7 bases not matched to a gene; V was cut back by 5 bases and J by 5 bases. The CDR3 loop reads CASSYDRGLETQYF. DNA of the CDR3: TGTGCCAGCAGTTATGACAGGGGGTTGGAGACCCAGTACTTC.

The chain employs TRBV20-1 and TRBJ2-5; 10 nucleotides agree with TRBD2. Trimming at V came to 0 bases and at J to 3 bases, leaving 4 bases not matched to a gene. Germline V gene data show CDR1 as DFQATT and CDR2 as SNEGSKA (reference sequence). This CDR3 has 15 residues. Written as DNA, the CDR3 is TGCAGTGCTAGAGACGCCGGGACTAGCGAAGAGACCCAGTACTTC. Its translation is CSARDAGTSEETQYF.

The rearrangement joins TRBV29-1 to TRBJ2-3, with D perhaps matching TRBD2 (5 bases). Germline V gene sequence: CDR1 SQVTM, CDR2 ANQGSEA. V was pared by 8 bases and J by 0 bases, with 15 bases between. CDR3 length: 14 residues. CDR3 DNA sequence: TGCAGCTCATTACGAGCGGATAGCACAGATACGCAGTATTTT. It encodes CSSLRADSTDTQYF.

The chain carries TRBV6-1 and TRBJ2-2, with D possibly called TRBD1 or TRBD2 (5 bases each). Germline-derived CDR1 and CDR2 are MNHNS and SASEGT. V was cut by 11 bases and J by 4 bases, with 23 bases left in between. This CDR3 has 16 residues. CDR3 nucleotide sequence: TGTGCCGGCCGGGACCAGACGGATCAGCGCACCGGGGAGCTGTTTTTT. This translates into CAGRDQTDQRTGELFF.

This rearrangement joins TRBV7-3 to TRBJ2-3; D gene unclear. Germline loops: CDR1 SGHTA, CDR2 FQGTGA. Trimming shortened V by 0 bases and J by 0 bases, and 4 bases separated the two germline ends. This CDR3 has 14 amino acids. The CDR3 DNA is TGTGCCAGCAGCTTAACCCCTAGCACAGATACGCAGTATTTT. This encodes CASSLTPSTDTQYF. Drawing the rest from reference TRBV7-3 and TRBJ2-3, the complete variable domain is GAGVSQTPSNKVTEKGKYVELRCDPISGHTALYWYRQSLGQGPEFLIYFQGTGAADDSGLPNDRFFAVRPEGSVSTLKIQRTERGDSAVYLCASSLTPSTDTQYFGPGTRLTVL.

J is TRBJ1-6 and V is TRBV2, with a possible D match to TRBD1 (6 bases). The CDR3 runs 12 residues. V shed 10 bases and J shed 7 bases, with 11 bases lying between them. The V gene's germline CDR1 is SNHLY and CDR2 FYNNEI. CDR3 protein: CAIRGENSPLHF. The CDR3 DNA sequence: TGTGCCATCAGGGGAGAGAATTCACCCCTCCACTTT.

This clonotype was picked up one time. The V and J genes are TRBV6-2 or TRBV6-3 and TRBJ2-7; no reliable D call. V was trimmed by 4 bases and J by 0 bases, leaving 7 bases between them. The CDR3 runs 13 residues. The germline V gene encodes CDR1 MNHEY and CDR2 SVGEGT. CDR3 amino acids: CASSLSDSYEQYF. The CDR3 nucleotides read TGTGCCAGCAGTTTAAGCGACTCCTACGAGCAGTACTTC.

V is TRBV9 and J is TRBJ2-6; a weak D match, TRBD1 (5 bases). With 4 bases removed from V and 1 base from J, the gap between germline ends came to 15 bases. The CDR3 consists of 17 residues. CDR1 and CDR2 (germline): SGDLS, YYNGEE. CDR3 bases: TGTGCCAGCAGCCCCAAAGGGGTGGGGTCTGGGGCCAACGTCCTGACTTTC. As protein: CASSPKGVGSGANVLTF.

V is TRBV20-1 and J is TRBJ2-3; 13 bases map to TRBD2. After removal of 5 bases from V and 3 bases from J, the junction contained 2 bases not matched to a gene. The V gene's germline CDR1 is DFQATT and CDR2 SNEGSKA (reference sequence). The CDR3 has 14 residues. The CDR3 loop reads CSAGTSGMTDTQYF. The CDR3 DNA reads as TGCAGTGCTGGGACTAGCGGGATGACAGATACGCAGTATTTT.